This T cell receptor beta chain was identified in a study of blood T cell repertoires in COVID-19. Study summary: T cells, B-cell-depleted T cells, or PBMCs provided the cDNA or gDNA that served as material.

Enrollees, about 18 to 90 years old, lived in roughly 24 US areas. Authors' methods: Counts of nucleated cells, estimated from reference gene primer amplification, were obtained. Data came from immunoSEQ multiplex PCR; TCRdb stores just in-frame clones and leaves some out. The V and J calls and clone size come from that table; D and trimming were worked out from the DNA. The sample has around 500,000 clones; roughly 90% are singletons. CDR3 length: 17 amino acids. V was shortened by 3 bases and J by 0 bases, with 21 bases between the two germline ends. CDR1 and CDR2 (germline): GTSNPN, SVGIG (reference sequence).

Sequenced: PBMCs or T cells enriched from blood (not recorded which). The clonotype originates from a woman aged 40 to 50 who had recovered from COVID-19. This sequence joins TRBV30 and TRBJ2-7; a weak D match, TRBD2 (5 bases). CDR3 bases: TGTGCCTGGAGGAAAATAAATCTTGTGGCGGGCTCCTACGAGCAGTACTTC. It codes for CAWRKINLVAGSYEQYF.